In its sample, the clone carrying this TCR beta chain was seen once. The data are from a study of blood T cell repertoires in COVID-19. At the level of the study: Acute and convalescent COVID-19 specimens originated in the United States, Italy and Spain. T cells, B-cell-depleted T cells, or PBMCs supplied cDNA or gDNA.

Germline-derived CDR1 and CDR2 are SGDLS and YYNGEE. The CDR3 length is 15 residues. V dropped 4 bases and J dropped 4 bases, with 15 bases sitting between them. Original data processing: By means of reference gene primer amplification, nucleated cell counts were estimated. Libraries were prepared by immunoSEQ multiplex PCR; TCRdb keeps only in-frame clonotypes and omits some of them. That table furnishes V, J and clone size, whereas the DNA furnished D and trimming. The sample has about 160,000 clones, approximately 88% seen once. This sequence was found in an elderly woman with active or convalescent COVID-19. The material sequenced was peripheral blood. This chain links TRBV9 with TRBJ1-5, with a possible D match to TRBD1 (5 bases). In DNA form, the CDR3 reads TGTGCCAGCAGCCCCGCCGGGGGGAAGAATCAGCCCCAGCATTTT. It specifies CASSPAGGKNQPQHF.